This TCR beta chain originates from a study of blood T cell repertoires in COVID-19. TCRdb keeps only in-frame clones here, not all; method: immunoSEQ multiplex PCR. This table holds tens of thousands of clones, over 75% found once. This clone appeared a single time. CDR1 is LGHDT and CDR2 is YNNKEL in the germline V gene (reference sequence). CDR3 length equals 13 residues. V was cut by 2 bases and J by 7 bases, with 11 bases left in between. The chain is built from TRBV3-1 (or the pseudogene TRBV3-2) and TRBJ2-5; tentatively, D is TRBD1 (6 bases). This clonotype was obtained from a man aged 80 or over with acute or convalescent COVID-19. The material sequenced was peripheral blood. The CDR3 bases are TGTGCCAGCAGCCAATCCGCCAGGGGGACCCAGTACTTC. This translates into CASSQSARGTQYF.